A single sample gave rise to the 3 T cell receptor beta chains below, sequenced in a study of blood T cells in healthy people across ages. Primers used in a second PCR of roughly 6 to 12 cycles were a sample-barcoded 5' primer and a J-beta primer mix. TCRdb re-called the 5' RACE reads with MiXCR, one entry per CDR3 protein. The profile shows approximately 1.5 million distinct CDR3 sequences, 30% to 35% of them singletons. Sequenced sample: blood. The origin of the receptors is a woman aged 25 to 39 in good health.

The J gene is TRBJ2-1, the V gene TRBV10-1, with TRBD2 identical over 7 bases. V was clipped by 3 bases and J by 5 bases; unmatched bases: 7. Germline V gene lookup returns CDR1 WNHNN and CDR2 SYGVQD (reference sequence). This CDR3 is 15 amino acids long. The CDR3 reads CASSDEGGPNNEQFF. As DNA, the CDR3 is TGCGCCAGCAGTGACGAGGGAGGGCCTAACAATGAGCAGTTCTTC.

This chain joins TRBV5-1 and TRBJ2-1; D is unresolved. Per the germline V gene, CDR1 is SGHRS and CDR2 is YFSETQ. Trimming removed 0 bases from V and 6 bases from J, with 10 bases in between. The length of the CDR3 is 14 residues. The CDR3 reads CASSLELLSNEQFF. The DNA of the CDR3 is TGCGCCAGCAGCTTGGAACTTTTATCCAATGAGCAGTTCTTC.

The chain recombines TRBV13 with TRBJ1-2; D perhaps matches TRBD1 (6 bases). CDR3 length: 14 amino acids. Per the germline V gene, CDR1 is PRHDT and CDR2 is FYEKMQ (reference sequence). Deletions cut 3 bases from V and 3 bases from J, with 11 bases between. The DNA of the CDR3 is TGTGCCAGCAGCTTTCAGGGGTCGGACTATGGCTACACCTTC. Its protein is CASSFQGSDYGYTF.